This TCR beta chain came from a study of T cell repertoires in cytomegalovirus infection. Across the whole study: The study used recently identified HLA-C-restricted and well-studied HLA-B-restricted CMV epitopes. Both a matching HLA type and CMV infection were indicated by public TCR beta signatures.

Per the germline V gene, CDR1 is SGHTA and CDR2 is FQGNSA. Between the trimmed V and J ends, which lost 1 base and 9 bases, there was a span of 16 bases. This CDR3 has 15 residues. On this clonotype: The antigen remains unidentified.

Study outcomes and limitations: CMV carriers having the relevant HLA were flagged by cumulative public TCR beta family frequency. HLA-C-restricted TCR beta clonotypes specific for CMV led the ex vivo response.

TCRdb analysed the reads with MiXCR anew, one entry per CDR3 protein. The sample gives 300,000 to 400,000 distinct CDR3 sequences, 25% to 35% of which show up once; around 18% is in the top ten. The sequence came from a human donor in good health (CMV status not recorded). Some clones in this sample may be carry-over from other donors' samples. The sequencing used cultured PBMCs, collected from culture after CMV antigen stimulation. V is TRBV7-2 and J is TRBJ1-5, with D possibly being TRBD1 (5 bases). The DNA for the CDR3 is TGTGCCAGCAGCTTAGTGGCGGGGGTTAGTCGGCCCCAGCATTTT. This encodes CASSLVAGVSRPQHF.